This T cell receptor beta chain was sequenced in a study of T-cell reconstitution after alpha-beta-depleted transplantation in children. General study points: High day-60 TCRbeta diversity in some patients came from surviving recipient T cells and thymic progenitors. Hyperexpanded clones declined; after one year, newly produced T cells mostly supplied diversity. Reportedly, only several hundred clones from non-depleted graft cells drove alpha-beta T-cell counts at about two months.

Germline lookup yields CDR1 MNHEY and CDR2 SVGAGI. The length of the CDR3 is 16 residues. J lost 5 bases, V lost 1 base, and 6 bases had no gene match. This sample's TCRbeta library carried unique molecular identifier barcodes. A single record per CDR3 protein comes from TCRdb applying MiXCR to the PCR reads. The sample contains about 460,000 distinct CDR3 sequences, roughly a tenth of which appear only once. This clonotype was observed many times. Its matching antigen is unknown. The chain joins TRBV6-5 to TRBJ1-1, with TRBD1 identical over 11 bases. The receptor was derived from a child younger than 10 with inherited bone marrow failure, due to receive a stem cell transplant. The sequencing here drew on PBMCs, taken before TCRalphabeta/CD19-depleted stem cell transplant. The CDR3 spells CASSYWTGGMGTEAFF. The CDR3 DNA reads as TGTGCCAGCAGTTACTGGACAGGGGGCATGGGGACTGAAGCTTTCTTT.